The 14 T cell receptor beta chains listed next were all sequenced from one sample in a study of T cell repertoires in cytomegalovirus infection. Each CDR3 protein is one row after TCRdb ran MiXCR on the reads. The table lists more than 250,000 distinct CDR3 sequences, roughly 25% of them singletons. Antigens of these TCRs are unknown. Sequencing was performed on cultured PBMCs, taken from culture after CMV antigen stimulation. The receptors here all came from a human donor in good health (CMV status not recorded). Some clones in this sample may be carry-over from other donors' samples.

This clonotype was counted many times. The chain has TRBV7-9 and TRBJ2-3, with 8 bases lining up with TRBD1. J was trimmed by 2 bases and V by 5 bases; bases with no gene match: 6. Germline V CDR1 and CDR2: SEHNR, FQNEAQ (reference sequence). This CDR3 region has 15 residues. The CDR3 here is CASSPRDRLTDTQYF. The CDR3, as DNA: TGTGCCAGCAGCCCCCGGGACAGGCTCACAGATACGCAGTATTTT.

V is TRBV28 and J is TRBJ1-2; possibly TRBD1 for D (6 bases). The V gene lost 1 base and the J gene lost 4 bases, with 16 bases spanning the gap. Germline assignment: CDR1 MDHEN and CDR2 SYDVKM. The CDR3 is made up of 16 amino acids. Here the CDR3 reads CASSLYGRGAGYGYTF. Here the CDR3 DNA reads TGTGCCAGCAGTTTATACGGGCGGGGGGCCGGCTATGGCTACACCTTC.

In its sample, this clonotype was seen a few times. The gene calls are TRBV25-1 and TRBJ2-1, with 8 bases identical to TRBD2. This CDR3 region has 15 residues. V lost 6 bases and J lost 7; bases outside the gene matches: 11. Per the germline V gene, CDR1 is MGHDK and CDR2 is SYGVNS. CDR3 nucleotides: TGTGCCAGCAGGACCCCAGGATTAGCGGGAAATGAGCAGTTCTTC. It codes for CASRTPGLAGNEQFF.

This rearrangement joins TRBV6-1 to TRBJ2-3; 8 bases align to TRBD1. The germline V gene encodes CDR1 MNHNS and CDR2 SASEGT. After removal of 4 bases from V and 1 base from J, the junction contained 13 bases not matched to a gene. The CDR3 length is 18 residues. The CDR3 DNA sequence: TGTGCCAGCAGTGTCATCGGGACAGGACCCAGCGGCACAGATACGCAGTATTTT. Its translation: CASSVIGTGPSGTDTQYF.

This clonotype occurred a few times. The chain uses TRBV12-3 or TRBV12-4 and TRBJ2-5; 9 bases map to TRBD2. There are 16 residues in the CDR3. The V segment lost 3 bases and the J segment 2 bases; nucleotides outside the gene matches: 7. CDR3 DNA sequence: TGTGCCAGCAGTTTTAGTGTGACTAGCGGACAAGAGACCCAGTACTTC. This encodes CASSFSVTSGQETQYF.

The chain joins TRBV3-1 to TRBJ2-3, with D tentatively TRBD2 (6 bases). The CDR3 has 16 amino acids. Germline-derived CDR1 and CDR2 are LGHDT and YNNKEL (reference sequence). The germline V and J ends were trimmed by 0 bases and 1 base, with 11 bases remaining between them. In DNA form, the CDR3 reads TGTGCCAGCAGCCAAGACACGGGACTTCGCACAGATACGCAGTATTTT. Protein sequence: CASSQDTGLRTDTQYF.

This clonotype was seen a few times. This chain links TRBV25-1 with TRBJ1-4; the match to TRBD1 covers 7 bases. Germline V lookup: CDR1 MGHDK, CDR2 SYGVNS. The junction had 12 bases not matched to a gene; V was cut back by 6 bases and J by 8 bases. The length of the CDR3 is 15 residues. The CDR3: CASSPRGGANEKLFF. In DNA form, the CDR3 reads TGTGCCAGCAGCCCCAGGGGGGGAGCGAACGAAAAACTGTTTTTT.

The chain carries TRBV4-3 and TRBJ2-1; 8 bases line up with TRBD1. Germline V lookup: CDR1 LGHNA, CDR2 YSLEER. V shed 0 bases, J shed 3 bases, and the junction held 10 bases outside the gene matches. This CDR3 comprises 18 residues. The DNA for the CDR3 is TGCGCCAGCAGCCAAGATCTTTCACAGGGGGTACGCTACAATGAGCAGTTCTTC. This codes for CASSQDLSQGVRYNEQFF.

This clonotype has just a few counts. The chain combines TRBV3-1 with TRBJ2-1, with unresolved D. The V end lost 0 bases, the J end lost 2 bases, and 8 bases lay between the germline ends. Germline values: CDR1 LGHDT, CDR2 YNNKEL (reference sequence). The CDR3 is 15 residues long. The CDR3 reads CASSQEPGPYNEQFF. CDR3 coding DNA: TGTGCCAGCAGCCAAGAGCCTGGGCCCTACAATGAGCAGTTCTTC.

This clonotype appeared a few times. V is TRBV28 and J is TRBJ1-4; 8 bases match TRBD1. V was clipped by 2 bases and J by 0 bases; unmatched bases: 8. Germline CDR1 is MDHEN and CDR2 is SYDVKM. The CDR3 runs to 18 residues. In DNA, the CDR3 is TGTGCCAGCAGTTTACTAGGGACAGGTCTTGCAACTAATGAAAAACTGTTTTTT. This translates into CASSLLGTGLATNEKLFF.

CDR3 nucleotides: TGTGCCAGCTCACCTGTGGACAGCCCATGGTACTTC. It codes for CASSPVDSPWYF. The gene calls are TRBV18 and TRBJ2-5; possibly TRBD1 for D (6 bases). CDR3 length: 12 residues. V lost 3 bases, J lost 13 bases, and 15 bases lay in between. Germline V gene lookup returns CDR1 KGHSH and CDR2 LQKENI. Drawing the rest from reference TRBV18 and TRBJ2-5, the complete variable domain is NAGVMQNPRHLVRRRGQEARLRCSPMKGHSHVYWYRQLPEEGLKFMVYLQKENIIDESGMPKERFSAEFPKEGPSILRIQQVVRGDSAAYFCASSPVDSPWYFGPGTRLLVL.

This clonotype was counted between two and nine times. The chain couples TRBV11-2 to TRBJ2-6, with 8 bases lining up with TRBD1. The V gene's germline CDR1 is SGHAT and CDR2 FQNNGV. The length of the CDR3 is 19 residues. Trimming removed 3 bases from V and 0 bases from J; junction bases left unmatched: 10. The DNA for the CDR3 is TGTGCCAGCAGCTTCCCTCAGGGGGCACTAATCTCTGGGGCCAACGTCCTGACTTTC. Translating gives CASSFPQGALISGANVLTF. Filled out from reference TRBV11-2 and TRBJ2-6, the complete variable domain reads EAGVAQSPRYKIIEKRQSVAFWCNPISGHATLYWYQQILGQGPKLLIQFQNNGVVDDSQLPKDRFSAERLKGVDSTLKIQPAKLEDSAVYLCASSFPQGALISGANVLTFGAGSRLTVL.

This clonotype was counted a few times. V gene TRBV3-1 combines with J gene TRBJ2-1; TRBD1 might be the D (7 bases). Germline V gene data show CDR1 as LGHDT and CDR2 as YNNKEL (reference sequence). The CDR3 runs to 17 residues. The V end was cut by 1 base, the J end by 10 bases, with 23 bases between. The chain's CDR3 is CASSQAFRQGGKQEQFF. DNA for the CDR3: TGTGCCAGCAGCCAAGCTTTCCGGCAGGGGGGTAAGCAGGAGCAGTTCTTC.

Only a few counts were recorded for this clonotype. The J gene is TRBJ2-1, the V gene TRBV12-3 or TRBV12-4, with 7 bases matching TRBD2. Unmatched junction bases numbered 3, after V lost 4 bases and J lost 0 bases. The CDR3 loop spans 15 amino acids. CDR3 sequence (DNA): TGTGCCAGCAGTTCCCTAGCGGACTCCTACAATGAGCAGTTCTTC. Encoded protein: CASSSLADSYNEQFF.